These T cell receptor beta chains were read from a single sample in a study of post-analysis software for immune sequencing data. TCRdb itself ran the PCR reads through MiXCR, one entry per CDR3 protein. The repertoire holds hundreds of thousands of distinct CDR3 sequences, with around 60% as singletons. The specimen sequenced was blood. Receptor source: a girl aged 2-15 years with multiple sclerosis. Both conserved end residues are part of each CDR3. The order of the fields is CDR3 length, V gene, D gene, clone size, J gene, CDR3 protein, CDR3 DNA. The D gene is left open where the match is weak. Expanded clones get a size class; other rows say once, few or many, or leave the size out.

cdr3_length: 13; v_call: TRBV5-1; d_call: -; clone_size: -; j_call: TRBJ1-5; cdr3_aa: CASSLSGAEPQHF; cdr3_nt: TGCGCCAGCAGCTTGTCAGGAGCGGAGCCCCAGCATTTT
cdr3_length: 16; v_call: TRBV15; d_call: -; clone_size: once; j_call: TRBJ2-3; cdr3_aa: CATSSAKRASTDTQYF; cdr3_nt: TGTGCCACCAGCAGTGCCAAGCGAGCTAGCACAGATACGCAGTATTTT
cdr3_length: 15; v_call: TRBV9; d_call: -; clone_size: -; j_call: TRBJ2-3; cdr3_aa: CASSVALSRTDTQYF; cdr3_nt: TGTGCCAGCAGCGTAGCCCTTTCTCGCACAGATACGCAGTATTTT
cdr3_length: 16; v_call: TRBV6-5; d_call: -; clone_size: -; j_call: TRBJ2-7; cdr3_aa: CASSSRRGRDLYEQYF; cdr3_nt: TGTGCCAGCAGTTCTCGACGAGGAAGGGACCTTTACGAGCAGTACTTC
cdr3_length: 16; v_call: TRBV5-1; d_call: TRBD2; clone_size: -; j_call: TRBJ2-1; cdr3_aa: CASTGGAASGKNEQFF; cdr3_nt: TGCGCGAGTACGGGGGGCGCGGCTAGCGGGAAGAATGAGCAGTTCTTC
cdr3_length: 13; v_call: TRBV7-9; d_call: -; clone_size: -; j_call: TRBJ2-3; cdr3_aa: CASSKGSTDTQYF; cdr3_nt: TGTGCCAGCAGCAAAGGTTCCACAGATACGCAGTATTTT
cdr3_length: 17; v_call: TRBV4-1; d_call: -; clone_size: -; j_call: TRBJ2-5; cdr3_aa: CASSQPGSPGYQETQYF; cdr3_nt: TGCGCCAGCAGCCAACCAGGGTCACCGGGGTACCAAGAGACCCAGTACTTC
cdr3_length: 16; v_call: TRBV2; d_call: -; clone_size: -; j_call: TRBJ2-1; cdr3_aa: CASSDIGLASYNEQFF; cdr3_nt: TGTGCCAGCAGTGACATAGGGCTAGCGTCCTACAATGAGCAGTTCTTC
cdr3_length: 14; v_call: TRBV19; d_call: -; clone_size: -; j_call: TRBJ2-5; cdr3_aa: CASSIRAGKETQYF; cdr3_nt: TGTGCCAGTAGTATACGAGCGGGCAAAGAGACCCAGTACTTC
cdr3_length: 13; v_call: TRBV6-2/TRBV6-3; d_call: -; clone_size: few; j_call: TRBJ2-1; cdr3_aa: CASRQGTYNEQFF; cdr3_nt: TGTGCCAGCAGACAGGGCACCTACAATGAGCAGTTCTTC
cdr3_length: 11; v_call: TRBV5-6; d_call: -; clone_size: few; j_call: TRBJ2-5; cdr3_aa: CASSASGTQYF; cdr3_nt: TGTGCCAGCAGCGCGTCGGGGACCCAGTACTTC
cdr3_length: 13; v_call: TRBV7-3; d_call: -; clone_size: -; j_call: TRBJ2-1; cdr3_aa: CASSRGQRGEQFF; cdr3_nt: TGTGCCAGCAGCCGAGGACAGCGGGGTGAGCAGTTCTTC
cdr3_length: 14; v_call: TRBV7-2; d_call: -; clone_size: -; j_call: TRBJ1-2; cdr3_aa: CASRPAGGLGGYTF; cdr3_nt: TGTGCCAGCAGGCCGGCCGGAGGGCTCGGTGGCTACACCTTC
cdr3_length: 15; v_call: TRBV20-1; d_call: TRBD2; clone_size: -; j_call: TRBJ2-5; cdr3_aa: CSARQASGLQETQYF; cdr3_nt: TGCAGTGCTAGACAGGCTAGCGGACTCCAAGAGACCCAGTACTTC
cdr3_length: 15; v_call: TRBV10-3; d_call: -; clone_size: -; j_call: TRBJ2-3; cdr3_aa: CAISDLAASTDTQYF; cdr3_nt: TGTGCCATCAGTGATCTAGCTGCTAGCACAGATACGCAGTATTTT
cdr3_length: 10; v_call: TRBV29-1; d_call: -; clone_size: few; j_call: TRBJ2-7; cdr3_aa: CSVGDLKQYF; cdr3_nt: TGCAGCGTTGGGGACCTAAAGCAGTACTTC
cdr3_length: 19; v_call: TRBV7-2; d_call: -; clone_size: -; j_call: TRBJ2-1; cdr3_aa: CASSPRTPSTSSSYNEQFF; cdr3_nt: TGTGCCAGCAGCCCCCGGACCCCTAGCACCTCTAGCTCCTACAATGAGCAGTTCTTC
cdr3_length: 18; v_call: TRBV11-2; d_call: -; clone_size: -; j_call: TRBJ2-5; cdr3_aa: CASSSSDRLTRKAETQYF; cdr3_nt: TGTGCCAGCAGCTCCTCGGACCGCTTGACGAGAAAAGCGGAGACCCAGTACTTC
cdr3_length: 11; v_call: TRBV21-1; d_call: -; clone_size: -; j_call: TRBJ1-1; cdr3_aa: CASSKTTEAFF; cdr3_nt: TGTGCCAGCAGCAAGACCACTGAAGCTTTCTTT
cdr3_length: 14; v_call: TRBV4-3; d_call: -; clone_size: few; j_call: TRBJ2-3; cdr3_aa: CASSQDVGADTQYF; cdr3_nt: TGCGCCAGCAGCCAAGACGTGGGCGCAGATACGCAGTATTTT
cdr3_length: 13; v_call: TRBV30; d_call: -; clone_size: -; j_call: TRBJ2-1; cdr3_aa: CAWSVNRINEQFF; cdr3_nt: TGTGCCTGGAGTGTAAACAGGATTAATGAGCAGTTCTTC
cdr3_length: 15; v_call: TRBV5-1; d_call: TRBD2; clone_size: few; j_call: TRBJ2-7; cdr3_aa: CASSLALAGVYEQYF; cdr3_nt: TGCGCCAGCAGCTTGGCTCTAGCGGGAGTCTACGAGCAGTACTTC
cdr3_length: 14; v_call: TRBV5-1; d_call: -; clone_size: -; j_call: TRBJ2-3; cdr3_aa: CASSLNSCTDTQYF; cdr3_nt: TGCGCCAGCAGCTTAAACTCCTGCACAGATACGCAGTATTTT
cdr3_length: 13; v_call: TRBV12-3/TRBV12-4; d_call: -; clone_size: -; j_call: TRBJ1-1; cdr3_aa: CASSTDPNTEAFF; cdr3_nt: TGTGCCAGCAGTACAGACCCGAACACTGAAGCTTTCTTT
cdr3_length: 13; v_call: TRBV20-1; d_call: TRBD2; clone_size: -; j_call: TRBJ2-1; cdr3_aa: CSARDAGTSTQFF; cdr3_nt: TGCAGTGCTAGAGACGCCGGGACTAGCACGCAGTTCTTC
cdr3_length: 15; v_call: TRBV29-1; d_call: -; clone_size: -; j_call: TRBJ2-1; cdr3_aa: CSVAGKEQVYNEQFF; cdr3_nt: TGCAGCGTTGCGGGTAAAGAACAGGTATACAATGAGCAGTTCTTC
cdr3_length: 14; v_call: TRBV29-1; d_call: -; clone_size: -; j_call: TRBJ1-2; cdr3_aa: CSVLGWTPNYGYTF; cdr3_nt: TGCAGCGTTCTTGGCTGGACGCCTAACTATGGCTACACCTTC
cdr3_length: 15; v_call: TRBV4-1; d_call: TRBD1; clone_size: -; j_call: TRBJ2-7; cdr3_aa: CASSERAGGSYEQYF; cdr3_nt: TGCGCCAGCAGCGAGCGGGCAGGGGGCTCGTACGAGCAGTACTTC
cdr3_length: 13; v_call: TRBV9; d_call: -; clone_size: -; j_call: TRBJ2-1; cdr3_aa: CASGRRGSNEQFF; cdr3_nt: TGTGCCAGCGGACGCCGGGGGAGCAATGAGCAGTTCTTC
cdr3_length: 19; v_call: TRBV4-1; d_call: TRBD1; clone_size: -; j_call: TRBJ1-1; cdr3_aa: CASSQIQGSGRGRNTEAFF; cdr3_nt: TGCGCCAGCAGCCAGATTCAAGGTAGCGGGAGGGGGCGGAACACTGAAGCTTTCTTT
cdr3_length: 13; v_call: TRBV12-3/TRBV12-4; d_call: -; clone_size: once; j_call: TRBJ2-2; cdr3_aa: CASRGIFTGELFF; cdr3_nt: TGTGCCAGCAGGGGGATATTCACCGGGGAGCTGTTTTTT